This T cell receptor beta chain is drawn from a study of shared clonotypes between healthy human individuals. Study as a whole: Donor composition was two women and a few men, aged 18 to 49.

A remark on this clone: The antigen remains undetermined. Other DNA sequences in the same sample also yield this CDR3.

Study-wide results and limits: Sample collection involved blood only; tissue repertoires are likely different. Generation probabilities of non-shared clonotypes were lower (relative to those shared by all four donors).

Losses at the gene ends were 2 bases for V and 3 bases for J; bases not matched to a gene: 3. This CDR3 region has 15 residues. Per the germline V gene, CDR1 is MDHEN and CDR2 is SYDVKM. TCRdb's table, derived via immunoSEQ multiplex PCR, lists solely in-frame clones and lacks some. Of about 1 million clones in the sample, 60% to 80% are singletons; the top ten hold approximately 1.5%. The chain carries TRBV28 and TRBJ2-5; 10 bases map to TRBD2. The clonotype originates from a man in his late teens or twenties in good health. Material for sequencing was memory CD4+ T cells sorted from blood. Described subset: CD45RA-negative fraction. CDR3 sequence: CASSLTSGGEETQYF. Written as DNA, the CDR3 is TGTGCCAGCAGTTTAACCAGCGGGGGGGAAGAGACCCAGTACTTC.